This T cell receptor (beta chain) was captured in a study of blood T cell repertoires in COVID-19. This clone was detected once. Produced via immunoSEQ multiplex PCR; TCRdb's table is partial and in-frame only. The sample holds about 230,000 clones; approximately 80% are singletons and the top ten take less than 8%. Germline V gene lookup returns CDR1 MNHEY and CDR2 SVGAGI. The CDR3 runs 15 residues. V was clipped by 6 bases and J by 0 bases; unmatched bases: 4. The specimen sequenced was peripheral blood. V usage is TRBV6-5 and J usage is TRBJ2-1; 8 bases agree with TRBD1. The receptor's source is a woman aged 50 to 65 with acute or convalescent COVID-19. The CDR3 DNA is TGTGCCAGCAGCCGAACAGGGGGCTCCTACAATGAGCAGTTCTTC. Amino acid sequence: CASSRTGGSYNEQFF.